What follows are 8 T cell receptor beta chains derived from one specimen sequenced in a study of OX40 agonist ivuxolimab in advanced cancers. Libraries were made using the immunoSEQ multiplex PCR assay. TCRdb carries this immuneACCESS record with in-frame sequences only. Its versions omit some clonotypes, under half of them owing to an unresolved V gene in the studies checked, with the rest unexplained. Across this sample there are around 62,000 clones, with 80% to 85% seen only once. Around 4.5% of the sample is taken by the ten largest. The sample in question was CD4+ or CD8+ T cells sorted from blood, obtained in a trial of the OX40 agonist ivuxolimab. All receptors come from an adult with an advanced solid tumor such as melanoma, head and neck, liver or kidney cancer.

The chain combines TRBV2 with TRBJ1-2; 9 positions agree with TRBD1. This CDR3 region has 13 residues. Germline V CDR1 and CDR2: SNHLY, FYNNEI. J was trimmed by 8 bases and V by 8 bases; bases with no gene match: 9. This CDR3 is CASSQDRGDGYTF. In nucleotides, the CDR3 is TGTGCCAGCTCTCAGGACAGGGGTGACGGCTACACCTTC.

The chain joins TRBV19 to TRBJ1-1; TRBD1 is a possible D gene (5 bases). The CDR3 is 14 residues long. V lost 6 bases, J lost 2 bases, and 13 bases lay in between. Germline assignment: CDR1 LNHDA and CDR2 SQIVND (reference sequence). DNA of the CDR3: TGTGCCAGTAGCCCCCGGGACCGCAACACTGAAGCTTTCTTT. Amino acids: CASSPRDRNTEAFF. Full variable domain (outside the CDR3, taken from reference TRBV19 and TRBJ1-1): DGGITQSPKYLFRKEGQNVTLSCEQNLNHDAMYWYRQDPGQGLRLIYYSQIVNDFQKGDIAEGYSVSREKKESFPLTVTSAQKNPTAFYLCASSPRDRNTEAFFGQGTRLTVV.

This clone has a single count. The genes are TRBV7-8 and TRBJ1-5; 9 bases line up with TRBD1. This CDR3 region has 12 residues. Germline CDR1 and CDR2: SGHVS and FQNEAQ. After removal of 5 bases from V and 9 bases from J, the junction contained 2 bases not matched to a gene. CDR3 nucleotide sequence: TGTGCCAGCAGCCTGGACAGGGGGCCCCAGCATTTT. Protein: CASSLDRGPQHF.

The chain is built from TRBV7-2 and TRBJ1-5; 7 nucleotides match TRBD1. Germline values: CDR1 SGHTA, CDR2 FQGNSA. J was trimmed by 5 bases and V by 1 base; bases with no gene match: 11. The CDR3 consists of 17 residues. CDR3 nucleotides: TGTGCCAGCAGCTTAGGCGGTGGGTGGGACAGTTATCAGCCCCAGCATTTT. Its translation is CASSLGGGWDSYQPQHF.

The CDR3 nucleotides read TGCAGCGTTCGGGGTCCCGGGGAGCTGTTTTTT. The encoded protein is CSVRGPGELFF. The chain recombines TRBV29-1 with TRBJ2-2; the D gene is possibly TRBD2 (5 bases). CDR3 size: 11 residues. CDR1 SQVTM and CDR2 ANQGSEA come from the germline V gene. V was shortened by 5 bases and J by 6 bases, with 7 bases between the two germline ends.

The chain uses TRBV19 and TRBJ1-5, with no clear D. The CDR3 extends over 15 amino acids. The V gene lost 5 bases and the J gene lost 6 bases, with 17 bases spanning the gap. Germline V gene data show CDR1 as LNHDA and CDR2 as SQIVND (reference sequence). CDR3 sequence reads: CASSSSGSRGQPQHF. The CDR3 nucleotides are TGTGCCAGTAGTTCCTCCGGGAGCCGGGGTCAGCCCCAGCATTTT.

The CDR3 nucleotides are TGTGCCAGCCGGGACAGTTCCTATCAGCCCCAGCATTTT. It specifies CASRDSSYQPQHF. The genes are TRBV6-1 and TRBJ1-5; 7 bases map to TRBD1. J lost 5 bases, V lost 8 bases, and 6 bases had no gene match. This CDR3 comprises 13 residues. Per germline, CDR1 MNHNS and CDR2 SASEGT.

The chain is built from TRBV7-3 and TRBJ2-5, with D maybe TRBD1 (5 bases). This CDR3 spans 13 amino acids. Germline lookup yields CDR1 SGHTA and CDR2 FQGTGA. V was clipped by 5 bases and J by 4 bases, with 11 bases between them. The CDR3, as DNA: TGTGCCAGCAGCCGTAATAGGGGAGAGACCCAGTACTTC. Its protein is CASSRNRGETQYF. Supplemented by reference TRBV7-3 and TRBJ2-5, the full variable domain reads GAGVSQTPSNKVTEKGKYVELRCDPISGHTALYWYRQSLGQGPEFLIYFQGTGAADDSGLPNDRFFAVRPEGSVSTLKIQRTERGDSAVYLCASSRNRGETQYFGPGTRLLVL.